Presented here are 8 T cell receptor beta chains from one specimen sequenced in a study of T cell responses to AZD1222 COVID-19 vaccine. TCRdb keeps only in-frame clones here, not all; method: immunoSEQ multiplex PCR. The sample lists about 130,000 clones; more than 70% were seen once. The sequencing here drew on peripheral blood, taken 28 days after the second AZD1222 dose. These receptors came from an adult who received the AZD1222 COVID-19 vaccine.

V and J are TRBV5-4 and TRBJ1-2; D not certain. Germline CDR1 is SGHNT and CDR2 is YYREEE (reference sequence). Between the trimmed V and J ends, which lost 0 bases and 2 bases, there was a span of 5 bases. This CDR3 contains 13 residues. Here the CDR3 DNA reads TGTGCCAGCAGCTTGGAAGAGAACTATGGCTACACCTTC. Translating gives CASSLEENYGYTF.

The chain is built from TRBV18 and TRBJ1-5; 9 positions match TRBD1. Germline trimming cut 2 bases from V and 6 bases from J; bases unmatched to any gene: 5. Germline V CDR1 and CDR2: KGHSH, LQKENI. The CDR3 consists of 15 residues. The CDR3 region is CASSPAGQGAQPQHF. The CDR3, as DNA: TGTGCCAGCTCACCAGCGGGACAGGGTGCTCAGCCCCAGCATTTT.

The chain recombines TRBV7-6 with TRBJ2-5; TRBD2 matches 7 bases. The CDR3 extends over 16 amino acids. The V gene end was trimmed by 0 bases and the J gene end by 4 bases; junction bases not matched to a gene: 8. CDR1 and CDR2 (germline): SGHVS, FNYEAQ. Written as DNA, the CDR3 is TGTGCCAGCAGCTTAGCCGGGACTACCCTCGTAGAGACCCAGTACTTC. Residues: CASSLAGTTLVETQYF.

The V call is TRBV3-1 (or the pseudogene TRBV3-2), the J call TRBJ2-5; the D gene is possibly TRBD2 (6 bases). This CDR3 contains 16 residues. Trimming removed 3 bases at V and 4 bases at J, with 18 bases between. Germline V lookup: CDR1 LGHDT, CDR2 YNNKEL (reference sequence). The CDR3 loop is CASSHPTSQVRETQYF. For the CDR3, the DNA is TGTGCCAGCAGCCACCCAACTAGCCAGGTTCGAGAGACCCAGTACTTC.

The chain combines TRBV2 with TRBJ2-7, with D perhaps TRBD2 (6 bases). Germline-derived CDR1 and CDR2 are SNHLY and FYNNEI. This CDR3 is 14 amino acids long. The ends were cut back, 6 bases at V and 2 bases at J, with 14 bases in the middle. CDR3 loop: CASRPPGLAYEQYF. CDR3 nucleotide sequence: TGTGCCAGCAGACCACCGGGACTGGCCTACGAGCAGTACTTC.

The chain joins TRBV7-8 to TRBJ2-4, with D unresolved. CDR1 is SGHVS and CDR2 is FQNEAQ in the germline V gene. The CDR3 loop spans 13 amino acids. Trimming removed 4 bases from V and 8 bases from J, with 12 bases in between. The CDR3 DNA reads as TGTGCCAGCAGCTCGACGGGTCCGTACATTCAGTACTTC. The encoded protein is CASSSTGPYIQYF. Combining the CDR3 with reference TRBV7-8 and TRBJ2-4 gives the whole variable domain GAGVSQSPRYKVAKRGQDVALRCDPISGHVSLFWYQQALGQGPEFLTYFQNEAQLDKSGLPSDRFFAERPEGSVSTLKIQRTQQEDSAVYLCASSSTGPYIQYFGAGTRLSVL.

This sequence joins TRBV19 and TRBJ2-1, with D perhaps TRBD1 (7 bases). Trimming cost V 6 bases and J 4 bases, with 13 bases left between them. Per the germline V gene, CDR1 is LNHDA and CDR2 is SQIVND (reference sequence). The CDR3 loop spans 14 amino acids. CDR3 sequence reads: CASSRGEAYNEQFF. The CDR3 DNA follows: TGTGCCAGTAGCAGGGGGGAGGCTTACAATGAGCAGTTCTTC.

This chain uses TRBV19 with TRBJ1-1; possible D gene TRBD1, 5 bases. Trimming left V 6 bases short and J 6 bases short, with 14 bases between. This CDR3 has 13 amino acids. Germline-derived CDR1 and CDR2 are LNHDA and SQIVND (reference sequence). The CDR3 reads CASRDRGLAEAFF. CDR3 bases: TGTGCCAGTAGGGACCGGGGCTTGGCTGAAGCTTTCTTT.